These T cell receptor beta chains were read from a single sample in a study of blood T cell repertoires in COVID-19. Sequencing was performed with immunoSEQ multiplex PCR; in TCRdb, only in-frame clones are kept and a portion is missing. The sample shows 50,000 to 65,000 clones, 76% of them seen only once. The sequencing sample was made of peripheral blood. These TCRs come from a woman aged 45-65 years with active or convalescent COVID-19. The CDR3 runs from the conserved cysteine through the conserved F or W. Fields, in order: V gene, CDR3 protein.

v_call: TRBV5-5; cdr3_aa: CASSLSPTGGYNEQFF
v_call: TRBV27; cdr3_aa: CASSPQQSMNTEAFF
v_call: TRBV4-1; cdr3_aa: CASSQDRISSNEQFF
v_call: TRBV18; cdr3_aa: CASSPGQGEAFF
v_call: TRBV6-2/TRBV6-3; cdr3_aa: CASSYSGTGDYNEQFF
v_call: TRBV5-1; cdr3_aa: CASSPVGLAGVKTDTQYF
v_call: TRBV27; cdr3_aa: CASSSSSSPRGGGVTEAFF
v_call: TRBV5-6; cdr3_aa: CASSFGGRGRLATNEKLFF
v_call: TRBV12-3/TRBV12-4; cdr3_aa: CASSRDRDYGYTF
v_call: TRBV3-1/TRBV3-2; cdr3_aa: CASSEPGQGARVYGYTF
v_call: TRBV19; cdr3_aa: CASSIRSGTGRPYGYTF
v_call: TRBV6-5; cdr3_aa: CASRPGTSGRSEQFF
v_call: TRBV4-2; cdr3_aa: CASSPLGASGYGYTF
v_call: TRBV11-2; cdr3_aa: CASSFGGNEYNEQFF
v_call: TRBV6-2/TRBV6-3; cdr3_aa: CASSRLAGVGTDTQYF